This TCR beta chain was obtained from a study of cytomegalovirus exposure and HLA in healthy donors. PCR used 60 Vbeta primers and 13 Jbeta primers. Authors' analysis steps: About 80 million unique TCR beta chains, approximately 11 million of them shared, were counted by a later analysis. The method was immunoSEQ multiplex PCR; TCRdb's version includes in-frame clones alone and lacks a portion of them. Clone size and V and J calls were adopted from that table, with D and trimming inferred from the DNA. The sample records more than 90,000 clones, around 82% being singletons. CDR3 length equals 17 residues. V lost 6 bases to trimming and J lost 4 bases; unmatched junction nucleotides: 15. Germline V CDR1 and CDR2: LNHDA, SQIVND (reference sequence).

The rearrangement joins TRBV19 to TRBJ1-2, with TRBD1 matching over 9 bases. This clonotype was obtained from a woman aged 60-75 years in good health and CMV-seronegative. The sequencing input was PBMCs. CDR3 nucleotides: TGTGCCAGTAGCTCTTACCCGGGACAGGGTTACGGCTATGGCTACACCTTC. It is translated as CASSSYPGQGYGYGYTF.